The 28 T cell receptor beta chains in this list originate from one sample, sequenced in a study of T cells in Graves' hyperthyroidism and ophthalmopathy. The TCR beta CDR3 regions underwent amplification using RNA transcripts as the source. Researchers ran a first-round RT-PCR on the TCR CDR3 using the HTBI primer set. TCRdb re-called the multiplex PCR reads through MiXCR, storing one row per CDR3 protein. The sample carries under 750,000 distinct CDR3 sequences, roughly 20% recorded once. The sample was blood. These receptors originate from a woman in her forties or fifties with Graves' hyperthyroidism that later progressed to Graves' ophthalmopathy.

This chain joins TRBV6-6 and TRBJ1-3; perhaps TRBD1 as D (6 bases). This CDR3 is built from 15 residues. Germline CDR1 is MNHNY and CDR2 is SVGAGI (reference sequence). The germline V and J ends were trimmed by 2 bases and 4 bases, with 12 bases remaining between them. CDR3 amino acids: CASSYQAGAGNTIYF. In nucleotides, the CDR3 is TGTGCCAGCAGTTACCAAGCAGGGGCAGGAAACACCATATATTTT.

A few counts support this clonotype. The J gene is TRBJ2-1, the V gene TRBV30, with D tentatively TRBD1 or TRBD2 (6 bases each). Looked up from germline, CDR1 is GTSNPN and CDR2 is SVGIG (reference sequence). Trimming left V 3 bases short and J 3 bases short, with 12 bases between. There are 14 residues in the CDR3. CDR3 nucleotide sequence: TGTGCCTGGAGGGGAGGAGGGGGCTACAATGAGCAGTTCTTC. It is translated as CAWRGGGGYNEQFF. Using reference TRBV30 and TRBJ2-1 for the parts outside the CDR3, the full variable domain is SQTIHQWPATLVQPVGSPLSLECTVEGTSNPNLYWYRQAAGRGLQLLFYSVGIGQISSEVPQNLSASRPQDRQFILSSKKLLLSDSGFYLCAWRGGGGYNEQFFGPGTRLTVL.

V and J are TRBV30 and TRBJ1-2, with 11 bases identical to TRBD1. V trimming: 2 bases; J trimming: 7 bases; junction bases outside the gene matches: 6. Germline CDR1 reads GTSNPN; CDR2 reads SVGIG (reference sequence). This CDR3 is 14 amino acids long. CDR3 protein: CAWSIGQGAVGYTF. The CDR3 bases are TGTGCCTGGAGTATCGGACAGGGGGCGGTTGGCTACACCTTC. Full variable domain (remainder filled in from reference TRBV30 and TRBJ1-2): SQTIHQWPATLVQPVGSPLSLECTVEGTSNPNLYWYRQAAGRGLQLLFYSVGIGQISSEVPQNLSASRPQDRQFILSSKKLLLSDSGFYLCAWSIGQGAVGYTFGSGTRLTVV.

This clonotype was seen ten or more times. The gene calls are TRBV7-9 and TRBJ1-2; the D is unclear. The germline V and J ends were trimmed by 4 bases and 6 bases, with 9 bases remaining between them. The CDR3 has 12 amino acids. Germline CDR1 reads SEHNR; CDR2 reads FQNEAQ (reference sequence). The CDR3 protein is CASSWGSDGYTF. The DNA of the CDR3 is TGTGCCAGCAGCTGGGGATCGGATGGCTACACCTTC.

The chain links TRBV27 to TRBJ2-1, with 7 bases aligning to TRBD2. Per the germline V gene, CDR1 is MNHEY and CDR2 is SMNVEV (reference sequence). The V and J ends lost 5 bases and 8 bases, in that order; junction bases with no gene match: 12. The CDR3 runs 15 residues. CDR3 amino acids: CASSLTGGGNYEQFF. The CDR3, as DNA: TGTGCCAGCAGTCTTACAGGCGGGGGTAACTATGAGCAGTTCTTC.

At least ten counts were recorded for this clonotype. The V gene is TRBV12-3 or TRBV12-4, the J gene TRBJ2-7; 10 bases line up with TRBD1. The CDR3 contains 15 residues. Trimming removed 5 bases from V and 2 bases from J; junction bases left unmatched: 6. Written as DNA, the CDR3 is TGTGCCAGCAGTGCCCGGACAGGGGGTACCTACGAGCAGTACTTC. Its protein product is CASSARTGGTYEQYF.

This clonotype showed up many times. V is TRBV12-3 or TRBV12-4 and J is TRBJ1-5; possibly TRBD1 for D (5 bases). This CDR3 is 14 amino acids long. V dropped 3 bases and J dropped 4 bases, with 10 bases sitting between them. The CDR3 spells CASSLSGRNQPQHF. Here the CDR3 DNA reads TGTGCCAGCAGTTTGTCAGGGCGAAATCAGCCCCAGCATTTT.

The chain is built from TRBV12-3 or TRBV12-4 and TRBJ2-1; TRBD1 might be the D (6 bases). V was trimmed by 5 bases and J by 0 bases, leaving 11 bases between them. CDR3 size: 15 residues. CDR3 coding DNA: TGTGCCAGCAGTCGAAACAGGGCCTCCTACAATGAGCAGTTCTTC. Translation gives CASSRNRASYNEQFF.

V usage is TRBV6-2 or TRBV6-3 and J usage is TRBJ2-7; D is undetermined. Trimming cost V 3 bases and J 0 bases, with 18 bases left between them. The germline V gene encodes CDR1 MNHEY and CDR2 SVGEGT. This CDR3 has 17 amino acids. Here the CDR3 reads CASSYRVGQTPSYEQYF. DNA of the CDR3: TGTGCCAGCAGTTATAGGGTCGGGCAGACTCCCTCCTACGAGCAGTACTTC.

This clonotype was found a few times. The chain employs TRBV29-1 and TRBJ1-2; 7 bases are a match to TRBD1. Looked up from germline, CDR1 is SQVTM and CDR2 is ANQGSEA. The CDR3 length is 14 residues. V dropped 3 bases and J dropped 8; count of bases not matched to a gene: 12. CDR3 nucleotide sequence: TGCAGCGTTGATCCGGGGACAGATTTTGGCGGCTACACCTTC. Its protein product is CSVDPGTDFGGYTF.

There are a few counts of this clonotype. This chain uses TRBV12-5 with TRBJ1-4; 7 bases map to TRBD1. Trimming took 0 bases from V and 7 from J; bases not matched to a gene: 5. Germline V CDR1 and CDR2: LGHNT, FRNRAP. This CDR3 contains 15 residues. CDR3 nucleotide sequence: TGTGCTAGTGGTTTGGTACACAGGGGCGGTGAAAAACTGTTTTTT. It translates to CASGLVHRGGEKLFF.

Many counts were recorded for this clonotype. The chain recombines TRBV3-1 with TRBJ1-1; 8 bases are shared with TRBD1. Germline V gene data show CDR1 as LGHDT and CDR2 as YNNKEL (reference sequence). V dropped 1 base and J dropped 0; count of bases not matched to a gene: 1. The CDR3 has 15 amino acids. The CDR3 spells CASSQGGQVNTEAFF. The DNA for the CDR3 is TGTGCCAGCAGCCAAGGGGGACAGGTGAACACTGAAGCTTTCTTT.

This clonotype was counted ten times or more. The chain carries TRBV20-1 and TRBJ2-7; D remains unclear. Germline V lookup: CDR1 DFQATT, CDR2 SNEGSKA (reference sequence). With 4 bases removed from V and 3 bases from J, the gap between germline ends came to 13 bases. The CDR3 loop spans 13 amino acids. CDR3 amino acids: CSATGPAGYEQYF. DNA of the CDR3: TGCAGTGCTACGGGCCCGGCAGGCTACGAGCAGTACTTC.

This clonotype was recorded many times. This chain joins TRBV12-3 or TRBV12-4 and TRBJ2-6; D tentatively fits TRBD1 or TRBD2 (5 bases each). This CDR3 contains 15 residues. The ends were cut back, 3 bases at V and 4 bases at J, with 10 bases in the middle. CDR3 in DNA: TGTGCCAGCAGTTTCACGGGGCCCGGGGCCAACGTCCTGACTTTC. It specifies CASSFTGPGANVLTF.

The sample holds many counts of this clonotype. The chain combines TRBV2 with TRBJ1-4; 8 nucleotides align to TRBD1. This CDR3 is 13 amino acids long. Per the germline V gene, CDR1 is SNHLY and CDR2 is FYNNEI. V was clipped by 10 bases and J by 6 bases; unmatched bases: 7. The CDR3 protein is CAIRDRSDEKLFF. CDR3 nucleotide sequence: TGTGCCATCAGGGACAGGTCTGATGAAAAACTGTTTTTT. The variable domain in full, completed from reference TRBV2 and TRBJ1-4, reads EPEVTQTPSHQVTQMGQEVILRCVPISNHLYFYWYRQILGQKVEFLVSFYNNEISEKSEIFDDQFSVERPDGSNFTLKIRSTKLEDSAMYFCAIRDRSDEKLFFGSGTQLSVL.

In this sample, this clonotype turned up many times. The rearrangement links TRBV6-5 to TRBJ2-3, with 7 bases lining up with TRBD1. The CDR3 spans 16 residues. The germline V gene has CDR1 MNHEY and CDR2 SVGAGI. V lost 2 bases, J lost 0 bases, and 5 bases stayed unmatched. The CDR3 spells CASSYDRATSTDTQYF. In DNA form, the CDR3 reads TGTGCCAGCAGTTACGACAGGGCCACTAGCACAGATACGCAGTATTTT.

At least ten counts were recorded for this clonotype. This sequence joins TRBV30 and TRBJ1-2, with D possibly being TRBD1 (5 bases). Germline values: CDR1 GTSNPN, CDR2 SVGIG (reference sequence). The ends were cut back, 5 bases at V and 1 base at J, with 14 bases in the middle. The CDR3 extends over 14 amino acids. The CDR3 protein is CAWLPGPINYGYTF. The CDR3 DNA follows: TGTGCCTGGCTACCGGGACCGATTAACTATGGCTACACCTTC.

This clonotype was observed a handful of times. The chain uses TRBV28 and TRBJ2-2, with 10 bases aligning to TRBD2. V shed 3 bases, J shed 8 bases, and the junction held 3 bases outside the gene matches. This CDR3 has 14 amino acids. The germline V gene encodes CDR1 MDHEN and CDR2 SYDVKM. The CDR3 DNA reads as TGTGCCAGCAGTTTTATAGCGGGGGGAGGGGAGCTGTTTTTT. The encoded protein is CASSFIAGGGELFF.

This clonotype turned up a few times. The chain recombines TRBV20-1 with TRBJ2-3; D perhaps matches TRBD2 (7 bases). Trimming stripped 1 base from V and 4 bases from J, with 12 bases between. Looked up from germline, CDR1 is DFQATT and CDR2 is SNEGSKA (reference sequence). This CDR3 has 14 amino acids. For the CDR3, the DNA is TGCAGTGCTAGAGGGGGGGGCTTTGCAGATACGCAGTATTTT. It translates to CSARGGGFADTQYF.

This clonotype was picked up many times. The chain couples TRBV7-9 to TRBJ1-1, with no clear D. CDR3 size: 12 residues. Germline V gene data show CDR1 as SEHNR and CDR2 as FQNEAQ (reference sequence). Trimming left V 5 bases short and J 1 base short, with 5 bases between. CDR3 region: CASSHWNTEAFF. The CDR3 region has the DNA TGTGCCAGCAGCCACTGGAACACTGAAGCTTTCTTT.

This clonotype was picked up many times. The rearrangement uses TRBV5-1 and TRBJ1-1, with a tentative D call TRBD1 (5 bases). The CDR3 covers 15 residues. Per the germline V gene, CDR1 is SGHRS and CDR2 is YFSETQ. V lost 1 base, J lost 3 bases, and 13 bases lay in between. The CDR3 reads CASSLYRGSDTEAFF. CDR3 coding DNA: TGCGCCAGCAGCTTGTACCGGGGGTCGGACACTGAAGCTTTCTTT. The complete variable domain, with remaining parts taken from reference TRBV5-1 and TRBJ1-1, reads KAGVTQTPRYLIKTRGQQVTLSCSPISGHRSVSWYQQTPGQGLQFLFEYFSETQRNKGNFPGRFSGRQFSNSRSEMNVSTLELGDSALYLCASSLYRGSDTEAFFGQGTRLTVV.

This clonotype was counted only a few times. The genes are TRBV6-2 or TRBV6-3 and TRBJ2-3; a possible D gene is TRBD1 (5 bases). Germline V gives CDR1 MNHEY, CDR2 SVGEGT. Trimming removed 8 bases at V and 1 base at J, with 10 bases between. This CDR3 comprises 13 residues. The CDR3 DNA reads TGTGCCAGCGACAGTTGGGGCACAGATACGCAGTATTTT. Encoded protein: CASDSWGTDTQYF.

The chain couples TRBV5-1 to TRBJ2-3; tentative D call: TRBD2 (5 bases). CDR3 length equals 16 residues. Deletions cut 0 bases from V and 1 base from J, with 12 bases between. Germline assignment: CDR1 SGHRS and CDR2 YFSETQ. Written as DNA, the CDR3 is TGCGCCAGCAGCTTGGCCGGGAATTCGGGCACAGATACGCAGTATTTT. It translates to CASSLAGNSGTDTQYF.

The chain links TRBV5-1 to TRBJ1-2; possible D gene TRBD1, 6 bases. V was clipped by 1 base and J by 8 bases, with 15 bases between them. The CDR3 covers 14 residues. Germline assignment: CDR1 SGHRS and CDR2 YFSETQ. In DNA form, the CDR3 reads TGCGCCAGCAGCTTGAATCTCCAGGGGCAAGGCTACACCTTC. It codes for CASSLNLQGQGYTF.

This clonotype appeared many times. This chain links TRBV18 with TRBJ1-1; D is ambiguous. The V end lost 4 bases, the J end lost 3 bases, and 9 bases lay between the germline ends. This CDR3 region has 13 residues. Germline CDR1 KGHSH, CDR2 LQKENI. CDR3 sequence (DNA): TGTGCCAGCTCACTCAGTCTAGACACTGAAGCTTTCTTT. This gives the protein CASSLSLDTEAFF.

This clonotype was recorded at least ten times. The chain joins TRBV7-8 to TRBJ1-5, with 11 bases matching TRBD1. The germline V gene encodes CDR1 SGHVS and CDR2 FQNEAQ. V trimming: 5 bases; J trimming: 6 bases; junction bases outside the gene matches: 6. This CDR3 is 15 amino acids long. The CDR3 region is CASSQGQGAFQPQHF. The CDR3 DNA reads as TGTGCCAGCAGCCAAGGACAGGGGGCTTTTCAGCCCCAGCATTTT.

Many counts were recorded for this clonotype. This chain uses TRBV2 with TRBJ2-7, with TRBD1 matching 9 bases. The CDR3 runs 15 residues. Germline V gene lookup returns CDR1 SNHLY and CDR2 FYNNEI. Trimming cost V 6 bases and J 7 bases; bases outside gene matches: 13. The CDR3 DNA reads TGTGCCAGCAGAAGAAACAGGGGGCTGCCTCAGGAGCAGTACTTC. As protein: CASRRNRGLPQEQYF.

This chain connects TRBV6-1 to TRBJ2-1; tentatively, D is TRBD1 or TRBD2 (7 bases each). Germline lookup yields CDR1 MNHNS and CDR2 SASEGT. The CDR3 extends over 13 amino acids. V was trimmed by 7 bases and J by 9 bases, leaving 16 bases between them. DNA for the CDR3: TGTGCCAGCAAGGGAGGGTCAGGGGGTGAGCAGTTCTTC. Translating it yields CASKGGSGGEQFF.